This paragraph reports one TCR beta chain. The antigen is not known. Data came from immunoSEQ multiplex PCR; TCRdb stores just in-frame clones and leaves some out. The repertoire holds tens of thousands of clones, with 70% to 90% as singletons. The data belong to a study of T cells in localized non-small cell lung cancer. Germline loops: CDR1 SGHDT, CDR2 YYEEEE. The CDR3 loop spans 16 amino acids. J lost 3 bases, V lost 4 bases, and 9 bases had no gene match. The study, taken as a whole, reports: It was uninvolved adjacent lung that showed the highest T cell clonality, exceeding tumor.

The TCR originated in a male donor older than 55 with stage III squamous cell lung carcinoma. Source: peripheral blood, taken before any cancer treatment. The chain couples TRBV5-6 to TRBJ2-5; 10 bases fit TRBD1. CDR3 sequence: CASSQIPGQGKETQYF. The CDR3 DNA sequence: TGTGCCAGCAGCCAAATTCCGGGACAGGGGAAAGAGACCCAGTACTTC.